The rows below give T cell receptor beta chains drawn from one sample of a study of cytomegalovirus exposure and HLA in healthy donors. Clones were read by immunoSEQ multiplex PCR, and TCRdb kept only the in-frame ones, dropping some. The sample lists about 81,000 clones, approximately 90% occurring once. Sequenced: PBMCs. Every receptor here comes from a man between 18 and 29 years old in good health and CMV-seronegative. Each CDR3 is given without its conserved first and last residue.

V	CDR3
TRBV28	ASSLGTANSVLT
TRBV6-5	ASSYAEVETQY
TRBV30	AWSNGFSGNTIY
TRBV25-1	ASSKRDRVAGELF
TRBV19	ASSISSSGLLGNTIY
TRBV11-2	ASSLDWGVGNTEAF
TRBV18	ASSPQGAIDTQY
TRBV7-3	ASSLAASIKINEQF
TRBV15	ATGQGAGANVLT
TRBV7-2	ASSKPGQGSNEQF
TRBV5-1	ASGLAGTDTQY
TRBV5-4	ASSREGTGGNYGYT
TRBV7-9	ASSLAGAYNEQF
TRBV5-1	ASSLAGTGGPGSSYNEQF